Listed below are T cell receptor beta chains from one sample, sequenced in a study of Ad26.COV2.S vaccination and SARS-CoV-2 variants. The method was immunoSEQ multiplex PCR; TCRdb's version includes in-frame clones alone and lacks a portion of them. The sample includes around 300,000 clones, approximately 87% of them seen just once. The starting material was peripheral blood, obtained in a trial of Ad26.COV2.S vaccine versus placebo. The receptor set was obtained from a person between 18 and 65 years old who received the Ad26.COV2.S COVID-19 vaccine or a placebo. Both conserved end residues are part of each CDR3. D genes are given only for firm matches. A clone size is listed for some rows: how often the clone was seen (once, few, many), or a class if it is expanded.

>NA|TRBV2|once|TRBJ1-4
TGTGCCAGCACCCAGTTCCTTGATGAAAAACTGTTTTTT
CASTQFLDEKLFF
>NA|TRBV7-9|NA|TRBJ1-2
TGTGCCAGCAGCTTAGTCGGGGCTAGCTATGGCTACACCTTC
CASSLVGASYGYTF
>NA|TRBV14|NA|TRBJ1-2
TGTGCCAGCAGACGATGGAATCTGACCAAAAGGGCCGCTAACTATGGCTACACCTTC
CASRRWNLTKRAANYGYTF
>NA|TRBV12-3/TRBV12-4|NA|TRBJ2-2
TGTGCCAGCAGGAAGAACACCGGGGAGCTGTTTTTT
CASRKNTGELFF
>NA|TRBV13|NA|TRBJ1-2
TGTGCCAGCAGCTCCCGGGACGAGGCTTCTTTCTATGGCTACACCTTC
CASSSRDEASFYGYTF
>NA|TRBV6-5|once|TRBJ2-7
TGTGCCAGCAGTTACTTGGACGGATCCTACGAGCAGTACTTC
CASSYLDGSYEQYF
>NA|TRBV28|once|TRBJ1-2
TGTGCCAGCAGTATTGAGAGTGGCTACACCTTC
CASSIESGYTF
>NA|TRBV6-5|NA|TRBJ1-1
TGTGCCAGCAGTCCGGGACGGATGAACACTGAAGCTTTCTTT
CASSPGRMNTEAFF
>NA|TRBV6-5|NA|TRBJ1-2
TGTGCCAGCAGTTACGGGGTTTTCTATGGCTACACCTTC
CASSYGVFYGYTF
>NA|TRBV6-5|NA|TRBJ2-7
TGTGCCAGCGGAGTAGAATGGGGCGGAGCATACGAGCAGTACTTC
CASGVEWGGAYEQYF
>TRBD2|TRBV5-1|NA|TRBJ2-1
TGCGCCAGCAGCTTGTTTCTAGCGGGAGGGGGTGAGCAGTTCTTC
CASSLFLAGGGEQFF
>TRBD1|TRBV28|NA|TRBJ1-5
TGTGCCAGCCTCCACAGGGGGTGGTTTCAGCCCCAGCATTTT
CASLHRGWFQPQHF
>NA|TRBV29-1|once|TRBJ2-7
TGCAGCGTCACGATAAGCTCCTACGAGCAGTACTTC
CSVTISSYEQYF
>NA|TRBV2|NA|TRBJ1-6
TGTGCCAGCAGTGGGAGTCCGTTACAGAAACCCCTCCACTTT
CASSGSPLQKPLHF
>NA|TRBV4-1|NA|TRBJ1-2
TGCGCCAGCAGCCAAGAGCGGCCTCAGGGGCGGCTAAGTGGCTACACCTTC
CASSQERPQGRLSGYTF
>NA|TRBV28|NA|TRBJ2-5
TGTGCCAGCAGTACAGAGGAGACCCAGTACTTC
CASSTEETQYF
>NA|TRBV2|NA|TRBJ1-6
TGTGCCAGCAGTAATAATCAGGGTTCACCCCTCCACTTT
CASSNNQGSPLHF
>NA|TRBV6-5|NA|TRBJ2-7
TGTGCCAGCAGTTCCCTCCACGAGCAGTACTTC
CASSSLHEQYF
>NA|TRBV19|NA|TRBJ1-5
TGTGCCAGTAGTATAGATGGGGGCAGGGGATTTCGGAATCAGCCCCAGCATTTT
CASSIDGGRGFRNQPQHF
>TRBD2|TRBV7-9|NA|TRBJ2-5
TGTGCCAGCAGTTATATCGGACTAGTAGGAGGCGAGACCCAGTACTTC
CASSYIGLVGGETQYF
>NA|TRBV18|NA|TRBJ1-3
TGTGCCAGCTCACCAGCAGTAGGATATAGCTCTGGAAACACCATATATTTT
CASSPAVGYSSGNTIYF
>NA|TRBV10-2|NA|TRBJ2-1
TGCGCCAGCAGTGACGGCCTTTTTCCTGAGCAGTTCTTC
CASSDGLFPEQFF
>NA|TRBV14|NA|TRBJ2-2
TGTGCCAGCAGTCCGCAAGGAACCGGGGAGCTGTTTTTT
CASSPQGTGELFF
>NA|TRBV7-6|NA|TRBJ1-4
TGTGCCAGCAGCTTAGCACAGGGCGATGAAAAACTGTTTTTT
CASSLAQGDEKLFF
>TRBD1|TRBV4-3|NA|TRBJ1-1
TGCGCCAGCAGCCAAGGGACAGGGTCCAGGGTGGCTTTCTTT
CASSQGTGSRVAFF
>NA|TRBV11-3|few|TRBJ1-2
TGTGCCAGCAGCTCGGACGCAGGCTATGGCTACACCTTC
CASSSDAGYGYTF
>NA|TRBV12-3/TRBV12-4|once|TRBJ1-4
TGTGCCAGCAGTTTCCGGACAAATGAAAAACTGTTTTTT
CASSFRTNEKLFF
>NA|TRBV6-5|NA|TRBJ2-1
TGTGCCAGCAGTTTCAGGGGCTCCTACAATGAGCAGTTCTTC
CASSFRGSYNEQFF
>NA|TRBV7-9|NA|TRBJ1-2
TGTGCCAGCAGCTTACCGGGGGGCGCGATCTATGGCTACACCTTC
CASSLPGGAIYGYTF
>NA|TRBV11-3|NA|TRBJ2-3
TGTGCCAGCAGCTCCTCCGTATCGCAGGGAGTAGCAGCAGATACGCAGTATTTT
CASSSSVSQGVAADTQYF
>NA|TRBV6-5|NA|TRBJ1-2
TGTGCCAGCAGGATACTGGGGAGCAACTATGGCTACACCTTC
CASRILGSNYGYTF
>NA|TRBV6-5|NA|TRBJ1-5
TGTGCCAGCGGTCCTTGGCCGGGTTCCAATCAGCCCCAGCATTTT
CASGPWPGSNQPQHF
>NA|TRBV30|NA|TRBJ1-1
TGTGCCCGGCACGAGAACACTGAAGCTTTCTTT
CARHENTEAFF
>NA|TRBV4-3|few|TRBJ1-1
TGCGCCAGCAGCTACACGCAAGATTGGGACACTGAAGCTTTCTTT
CASSYTQDWDTEAFF
>TRBD2|TRBV6-4|NA|TRBJ2-1
TGTGCCAGCAGTGACTCAACGGGGGGGCCGAGTGAGCAGTTCTTC
CASSDSTGGPSEQFF
>NA|TRBV3-1/TRBV3-2|NA|TRBJ2-1
TGTGCCAGCAGCCACCTGGACAATGAGCAGTTCTTC
CASSHLDNEQFF
>NA|TRBV4-3|NA|TRBJ2-3
TGCGCCAGCAGCCAAGAGGGACTGAACACAGATACGCAGTATTTT
CASSQEGLNTDTQYF
>TRBD2|TRBV5-4|NA|TRBJ2-5
TGTGCCAGCAGCGCGGGGGGGCGCGGGCAAGAGACCCAGTACTTC
CASSAGGRGQETQYF
>TRBD1|TRBV6-5|once|TRBJ1-2
TGTGCCAGCAGTTACTGGACAGGGGGTCACTATGGCTACACCTTC
CASSYWTGGHYGYTF
>TRBD2|TRBV11-3|NA|TRBJ2-1
TGTGCCAGCAGATCCTCCTATAGCGGGGAGGCCCAGGGCAATGAGCAGTTCTTC
CASRSSYSGEAQGNEQFF
>NA|TRBV12-5|NA|TRBJ2-6
TGTGCTAGTGGTTCGCCCTACATTTCATTGGGCTCTGGGGCCAACGTCCTGACTTTC
CASGSPYISLGSGANVLTF